The clone carrying this T cell receptor (beta chain) was counted many times. Its antigen is as yet unknown. The time point denotes: sample taken at primary tumor resection. Sequencing was performed on whole RNA extracted from tumor and nontumor lung tissue, or from frozen PBMC, and the material was left unsorted. This sample was included in a study of spatial heterogeneity in lung cancer. Study summary: Mean representation of each unique TCR and UMI combination in the raw reads exceeded 9.5 occurrences.

Unique molecular identifiers tagged every individual TCR cDNA molecule. TCRdb re-derived calls from the 5' RACE reads in MiXCR, one entry per CDR3 protein. The table includes 40,000 or so distinct CDR3 sequences, 4% to 6% detected once. Study-wide points: Whereas they appeared in blood less at follow-up, ubiquitous expanded tumor TCRs appeared there more at resection.

The ends lost 4 bases at V and 5 bases at J; junction bases unmatched: 5. Germline values: CDR1 KGHSH, CDR2 LQKENI. This CDR3 is 15 amino acids long. V is TRBV18 and J is TRBJ2-7, with TRBD2 matching 13 bases. The receptor was isolated from a female donor with early-stage non-small cell lung cancer. This specimen consisted of PBMCs, obtained at surgery. The CDR3 DNA reads TGTGCCAGCTCACGAGGACTAGCGGGGGAGGACGAGCAGTACTTC. Amino acid sequence: CASSRGLAGEDEQYF.